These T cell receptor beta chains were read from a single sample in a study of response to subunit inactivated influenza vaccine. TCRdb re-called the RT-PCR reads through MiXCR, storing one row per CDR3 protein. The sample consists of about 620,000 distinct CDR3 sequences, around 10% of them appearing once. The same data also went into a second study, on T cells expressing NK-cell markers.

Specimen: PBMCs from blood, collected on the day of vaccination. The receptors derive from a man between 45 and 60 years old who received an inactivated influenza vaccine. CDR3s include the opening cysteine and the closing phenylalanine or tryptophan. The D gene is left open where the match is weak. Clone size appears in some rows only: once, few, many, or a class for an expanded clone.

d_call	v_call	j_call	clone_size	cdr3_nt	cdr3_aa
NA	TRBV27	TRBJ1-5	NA	TGTGCCAGCAGTTTGGGGGGCAGGGTCGGCAATCAGCCCCAGCATTTT	CASSLGGRVGNQPQHF
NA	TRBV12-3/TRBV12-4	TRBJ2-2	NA	TGTGCCAGCAGTTTATTCTCCAGGGTCGGCACCGGGGAGCTGTTTTTT	CASSLFSRVGTGELFF
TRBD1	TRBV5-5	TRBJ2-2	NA	TGTGCCAGCAGCTTATGGACAGGGCGGACCGGGGAGCTGTTTTTT	CASSLWTGRTGELFF
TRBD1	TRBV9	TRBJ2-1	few	TGTGCCAGCAGCGTAGGGGACAGGTCTAGTGAGCAGTTCTTC	CASSVGDRSSEQFF
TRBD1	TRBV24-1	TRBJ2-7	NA	TGTGCCACCAGTGATTCTAGGACAGGGGCCTCCTACGAGCAGTACTTC	CATSDSRTGASYEQYF
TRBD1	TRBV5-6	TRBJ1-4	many	TGTGCCAGCAGCACCTCCGGACAGGGCGGTGAAAAACTGTTTTTT	CASSTSGQGGEKLFF
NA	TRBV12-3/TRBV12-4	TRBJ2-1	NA	TGTGCCAGCAATGTAGGGTTTAATGAGCAGTTCTTC	CASNVGFNEQFF
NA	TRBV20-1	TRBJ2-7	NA	TGCAGTGGTAGAAAGGACAGTTACGAGCAGTACTTC	CSGRKDSYEQYF
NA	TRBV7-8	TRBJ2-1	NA	TGTGCCAGCAGCTTCCGGGGTCGGCACAATGAGCAGTTCTTC	CASSFRGRHNEQFF
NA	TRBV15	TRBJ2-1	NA	TGTGCCACCAGCACTTCGAAATGGGGGGACAATGAGCAGTTCTTC	CATSTSKWGDNEQFF
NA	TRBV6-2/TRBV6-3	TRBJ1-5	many	TGTGCCAGCAGTTACGCAGGGACCAATCAGCCCCAGCATTTT	CASSYAGTNQPQHF
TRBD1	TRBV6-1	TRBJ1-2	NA	TGTGCCAGCATTGGCGGGACAGCATATGGCTACACCTTC	CASIGGTAYGYTF
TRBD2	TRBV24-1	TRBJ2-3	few	TGTGCCACCAGTGACCTAGCGGGAGGGCACACAGATACGCAGTATTTT	CATSDLAGGHTDTQYF
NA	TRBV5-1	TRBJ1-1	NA	TGCGCCAGCAGCTGGGCAGAGGGAAGCACTGAAGCTTTCTTT	CASSWAEGSTEAFF
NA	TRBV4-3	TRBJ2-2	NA	TGCGCCAGCAGCCAAGATACGGGGACCGGGGAGCTGTTTTTT	CASSQDTGTGELFF
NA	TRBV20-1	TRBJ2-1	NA	TGCAGTGGCGAAACTAGCCTAGCTGAGCAGTTCTTC	CSGETSLAEQFF
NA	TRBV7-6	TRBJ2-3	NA	TGTGCCAGCAGCATCGGACAGTCAGATACGCAGTATTTT	CASSIGQSDTQYF
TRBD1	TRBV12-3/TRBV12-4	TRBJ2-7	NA	TGTGCCAGCAGCTCACCCGGGACAGGGTGGCACGAGCAGTACTTC	CASSSPGTGWHEQYF
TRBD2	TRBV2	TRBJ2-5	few	TGTGCCAGCAGTGAAGTTCCCCTTGGACTAGCGGGAGGGCCGGGAAAGACCCAGTACTTC	CASSEVPLGLAGGPGKTQYF
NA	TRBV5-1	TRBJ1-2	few	TGCGCCAGCAGCTTGGCAAGGGCAAACTATGGCTACACCTTC	CASSLARANYGYTF
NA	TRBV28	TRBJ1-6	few	TGTGCCAGCAGTTTCAGTTCACCCCTCCACTTT	CASSFSSPLHF
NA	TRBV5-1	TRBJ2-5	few	TGCGCCAGCAGCTTGGCGGGCAGGATCCAAGAGACCCAGTACTTC	CASSLAGRIQETQYF
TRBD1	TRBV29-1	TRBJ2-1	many	TGCAGCGCCTCTTGGGACAGGGGCTACAATGAGCAGTTCTTC	CSASWDRGYNEQFF
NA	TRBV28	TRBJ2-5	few	TGTGCCAGCAGTTTAGACAGTTTGGAGACCCAGTACTTC	CASSLDSLETQYF
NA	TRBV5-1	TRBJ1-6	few	TGCGCCAGCAGCCCCTCGTCCCAAGCGGGTTCACCCCTCCACTTT	CASSPSSQAGSPLHF
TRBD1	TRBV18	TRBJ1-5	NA	TGTGCCAGCTCACGGGGACAGGGATTGGGGGGCAATCAGCCCCAGCATTTT	CASSRGQGLGGNQPQHF
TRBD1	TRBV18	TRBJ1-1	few	TGTGCCAGCTCACTTCCGGGACAGGCCTTGAACACTGAAGCTTTCTTT	CASSLPGQALNTEAFF